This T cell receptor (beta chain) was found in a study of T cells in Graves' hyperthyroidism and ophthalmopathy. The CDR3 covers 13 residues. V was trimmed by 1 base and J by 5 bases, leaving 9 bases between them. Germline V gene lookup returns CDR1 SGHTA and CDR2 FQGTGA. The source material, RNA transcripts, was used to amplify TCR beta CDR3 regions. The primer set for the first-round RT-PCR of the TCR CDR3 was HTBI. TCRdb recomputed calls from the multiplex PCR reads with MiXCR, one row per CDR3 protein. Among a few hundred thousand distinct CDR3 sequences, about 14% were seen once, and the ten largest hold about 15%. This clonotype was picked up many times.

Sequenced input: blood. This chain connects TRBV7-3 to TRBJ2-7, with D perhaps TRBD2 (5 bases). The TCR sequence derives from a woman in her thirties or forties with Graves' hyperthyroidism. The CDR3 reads CASSLINGNEQYF. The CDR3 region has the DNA TGTGCCAGCAGCTTAATTAACGGGAACGAGCAGTACTTC.